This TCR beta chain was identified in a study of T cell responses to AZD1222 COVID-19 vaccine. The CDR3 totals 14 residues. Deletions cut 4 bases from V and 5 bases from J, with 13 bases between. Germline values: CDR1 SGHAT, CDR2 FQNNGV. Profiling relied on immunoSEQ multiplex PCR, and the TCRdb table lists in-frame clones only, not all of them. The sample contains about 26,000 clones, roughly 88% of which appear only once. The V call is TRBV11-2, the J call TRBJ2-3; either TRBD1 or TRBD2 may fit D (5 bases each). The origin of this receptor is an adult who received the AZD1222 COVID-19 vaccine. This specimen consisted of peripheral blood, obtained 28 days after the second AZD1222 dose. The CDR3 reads CASSSRPGLDTQYF. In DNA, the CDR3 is TGTGCCAGCAGCTCCCGCCCGGGGCTAGATACGCAGTATTTT.